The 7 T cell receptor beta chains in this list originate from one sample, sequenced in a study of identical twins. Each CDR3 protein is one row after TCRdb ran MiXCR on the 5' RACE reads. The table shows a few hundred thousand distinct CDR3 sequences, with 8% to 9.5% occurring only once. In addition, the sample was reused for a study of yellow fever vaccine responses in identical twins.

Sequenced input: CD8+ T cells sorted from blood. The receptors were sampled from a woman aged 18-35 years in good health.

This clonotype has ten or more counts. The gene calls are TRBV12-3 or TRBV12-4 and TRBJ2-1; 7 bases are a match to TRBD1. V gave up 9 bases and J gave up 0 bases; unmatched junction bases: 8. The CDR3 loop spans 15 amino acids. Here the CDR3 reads CASSSRGSSYNEQFF. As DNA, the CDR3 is TGTGCCAGTAGTAGCAGGGGGTCCTCCTACAATGAGCAGTTCTTC.

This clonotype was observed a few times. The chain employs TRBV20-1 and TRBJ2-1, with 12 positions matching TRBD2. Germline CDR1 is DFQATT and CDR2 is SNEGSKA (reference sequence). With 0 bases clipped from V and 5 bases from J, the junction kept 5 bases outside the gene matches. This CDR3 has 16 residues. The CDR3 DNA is TGCAGTGCTAGAGATCTGCGACTAGCGGGGGACAATGAGCAGTTCTTC. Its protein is CSARDLRLAGDNEQFF.

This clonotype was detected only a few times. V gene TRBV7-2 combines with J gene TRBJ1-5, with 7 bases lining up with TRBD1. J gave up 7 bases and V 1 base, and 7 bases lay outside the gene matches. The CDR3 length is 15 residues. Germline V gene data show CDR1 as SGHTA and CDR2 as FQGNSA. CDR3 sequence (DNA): TGTGCCAGCAGCTTAGGTCAGGGGGGGTACCAGCCCCAGCATTTT. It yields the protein CASSLGQGGYQPQHF.

CDR3 DNA sequence: TGCAGTGCCAGGGGTAGCGGCTTCCAATCCTACAATGAGCAGTTCTTC. Amino acids: CSARGSGFQSYNEQFF. The chain joins TRBV20-1 to TRBJ2-1, with D perhaps assigned TRBD1 or TRBD2 (6 bases each). The CDR3 consists of 16 residues. Germline V gene sequence: CDR1 DFQATT, CDR2 SNEGSKA (reference sequence). With 6 bases removed from V and 1 base from J, the gap between germline ends came to 19 bases.

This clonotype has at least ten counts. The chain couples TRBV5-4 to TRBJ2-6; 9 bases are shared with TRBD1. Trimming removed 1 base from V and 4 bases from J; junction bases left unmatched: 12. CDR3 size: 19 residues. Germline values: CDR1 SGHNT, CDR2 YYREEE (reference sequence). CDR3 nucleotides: TGTGCCAGCAGCTTGTTTACAGGGGGCGCGAGATCCGGGGCCAACGTCCTGACTTTC. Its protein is CASSLFTGGARSGANVLTF.

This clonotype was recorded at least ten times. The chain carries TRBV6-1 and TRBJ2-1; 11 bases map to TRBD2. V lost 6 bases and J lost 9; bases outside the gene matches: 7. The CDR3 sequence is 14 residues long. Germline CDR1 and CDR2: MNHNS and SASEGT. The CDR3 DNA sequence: TGTGCCAGCAGCCCCGGGACTAGCGGACCTGAGCAGTTCTTC. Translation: CASSPGTSGPEQFF.

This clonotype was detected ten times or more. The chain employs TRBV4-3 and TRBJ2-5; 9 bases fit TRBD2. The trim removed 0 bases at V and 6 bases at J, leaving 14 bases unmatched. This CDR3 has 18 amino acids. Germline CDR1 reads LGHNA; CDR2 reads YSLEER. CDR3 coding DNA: TGCGCCAGCAGCCAAGACTGGTACACTAGCGGGCAGAGAAAGACCCAGTACTTC. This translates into CASSQDWYTSGQRKTQYF.